Listed here are 30 T cell receptor beta chains from one sample, sequenced in a study of blood T cell repertoires in COVID-19. Libraries were prepared by immunoSEQ multiplex PCR; TCRdb keeps only in-frame clonotypes and omits some of them. Seen here are about 160,000 clones, about 80% observed once, and the top ten hold 22%. The sequencing input was peripheral blood. These receptors all stem from a woman older than 75 with acute or convalescent COVID-19.

This chain joins TRBV12-5 and TRBJ2-3, with D maybe TRBD2 (6 bases). This CDR3 spans 15 amino acids. V lost 3 bases and J 2 bases, leaving 12 bases between the germline ends. Germline loops: CDR1 LGHNT, CDR2 FRNRAP. The CDR3 reads CASGFERVATDTQYF. The DNA of the CDR3 is TGTGCTAGTGGTTTTGAGCGGGTCGCCACAGATACGCAGTATTTT.

The chain joins TRBV7-2 to TRBJ2-7; weak D call: TRBD1 (5 bases). V shed 2 bases and J shed 2 bases, with 13 bases lying between them. Germline V gives CDR1 SGHTA, CDR2 FQGNSA. The CDR3 is made up of 15 amino acids. CDR3 residues: CASSLYPGPTYEQYF. CDR3 nucleotides: TGTGCCAGCAGCTTATACCCAGGGCCTACCTACGAGCAGTACTTC.

This rearrangement joins TRBV6-6 to TRBJ2-7, with TRBD2 as a possible D gene (6 bases). V was trimmed by 4 bases and J by 6 bases, leaving 16 bases between them. The germline V gene encodes CDR1 MNHNY and CDR2 SVGAGI (reference sequence). The CDR3 contains 14 residues. The CDR3 DNA reads as TGTGCCAGCAGTTCCTGGGCGGGGCAACTCGAGCAGTACTTC. Translation gives CASSSWAGQLEQYF.

The V gene is TRBV3-1 (or the pseudogene TRBV3-2), the J gene TRBJ2-7, with TRBD2 identical over 7 bases. After removal of 4 bases from V and 4 bases from J, the junction contained 7 bases not matched to a gene. Looked up from germline, CDR1 is LGHDT and CDR2 is YNNKEL (reference sequence). The CDR3 extends over 14 amino acids. For the CDR3, the DNA is TGTGCCAGCAGCCCACCCGGCGGGAGATACGAGCAGTACTTC. It specifies CASSPPGGRYEQYF.

This clone was counted a single time. This sample also contains other DNA sequences that code for the same CDR3. V gene TRBV4-1 combines with J gene TRBJ2-2; 9 bases line up with TRBD1. After removal of 4 bases from V and 7 bases from J, the junction contained 4 bases not matched to a gene. The germline CDR1 and CDR2 sequences are MGHRA and YSYEKL. CDR3 size: 14 residues. The DNA for the CDR3 is TGCGCCAGCAGCCTGGGACAGGGAAGCGGGGAGCTGTTTTTT. As protein: CASSLGQGSGELFF.

The V and J genes are TRBV29-1 and TRBJ1-1; D gene uncertain. The CDR3 runs 14 residues. The germline gives CDR1 SQVTM, CDR2 ANQGSEA. With 3 bases removed from V and 1 base from J, the gap between germline ends came to 12 bases. CDR3 coding DNA: TGCAGCGTTGAGCGGGATGTGGGGAACACTGAAGCTTTCTTT. Translation gives CSVERDVGNTEAFF.

This chain connects TRBV5-8 to TRBJ1-1, with 9 bases fitting TRBD1. CDR1 SGHTS and CDR2 YDEGEE come from the germline V gene. This CDR3 comprises 15 residues. V lost 0 bases, J lost 4 bases, and 4 bases stayed unmatched. The CDR3 region has the DNA TGTGCCAGCAGCTTGGGGGACAGGGATGGCACTGAAGCTTTCTTT. It is translated as CASSLGDRDGTEAFF.

The chain recombines TRBV5-1 with TRBJ2-3; 8 bases match TRBD1. Germline CDR1 and CDR2: SGHRS and YFSETQ. The CDR3 covers 15 residues. Trimming took 0 bases from V and 5 from J; bases not matched to a gene: 5. CDR3 nucleotide sequence: TGCGCCAGCAGCTTGGTCAGGGGGCAAGGAGATACGCAGTATTTT. Translated, it gives CASSLVRGQGDTQYF.

The sample holds many counts of this clone. This chain uses TRBV6-6 with TRBJ2-3; D may be TRBD1 (6 bases). V was clipped by 0 bases and J by 2 bases, with 9 bases between them. CDR1 is MNHNY and CDR2 is SVGAGI in the germline V gene (reference sequence). The CDR3 length is 15 residues. CDR3 in DNA: TGTGCCAGCAGTTACTCTACAGGGCACACAGATACGCAGTATTTT. Its protein product is CASSYSTGHTDTQYF.

V and J are TRBV5-1 and TRBJ1-4; 8 nucleotides match TRBD1. Germline V gene sequence: CDR1 SGHRS, CDR2 YFSETQ. CDR3 length: 16 amino acids. V lost 4 bases, J lost 5 bases, and 10 bases stayed unmatched. The chain's CDR3 is CASSAQGQGANEKLFF. CDR3 DNA: TGCGCCAGCAGCGCCCAAGGGCAGGGGGCAAATGAAAAACTGTTTTTT.

The genes are TRBV5-1 and TRBJ1-3; 7 bases map to TRBD1. The CDR3 sequence is 13 residues long. Germline CDR1 SGHRS, CDR2 YFSETQ. With 3 bases clipped from V and 4 bases from J, the junction kept 1 base outside the gene matches. In nucleotides, the CDR3 is TGCGCCAGCAGCTCGGACAGGGGAAACACCATATATTTT. Translated, it gives CASSSDRGNTIYF.

This clone was counted between two and nine times. The chain uses TRBV18 and TRBJ2-1; D uncertain. This CDR3 region has 14 residues. The V gene lost 2 bases and the J gene lost 7 bases, with 12 bases spanning the gap. The V gene's germline CDR1 is KGHSH and CDR2 LQKENI. CDR3 nucleotide sequence: TGTGCCAGCTCACCAGGAGTGTATTCGAATGAGCAGTTCTTC. Its translation is CASSPGVYSNEQFF.

In its sample, this clone was seen a few times. This chain links TRBV11-3 with TRBJ2-1; 8 nucleotides agree with TRBD2. The CDR3 covers 16 residues. Trimming at V came to 4 bases and at J to 0 bases, leaving 5 bases not matched to a gene. Looked up from germline, CDR1 is SGHNT and CDR2 is YENEEA. CDR3 in amino acids: CASSSRGTSSYNEQFF. The DNA of the CDR3 is TGTGCCAGCAGCTCAAGGGGGACTAGCTCCTACAATGAGCAGTTCTTC.

Only one count was recorded for this clone. The chain carries TRBV7-2 and TRBJ2-2; TRBD2 matches at 9 bases. The CDR3 is made up of 17 amino acids. Germline V gene data show CDR1 as SGHTA and CDR2 as FQGNSA. V shed 1 base and J 7 bases; nucleotides not matched to a gene: 10. This CDR3 is CASSLGSSGSVDGELFF. The CDR3 DNA is TGTGCCAGCAGCTTAGGTAGTAGCGGGAGCGTGGACGGGGAGCTGTTTTTT.

The V and J genes are TRBV11-2 and TRBJ1-3; perhaps TRBD1 as D (6 bases). Deletions cut 3 bases from V and 4 bases from J, with 13 bases between. CDR1 and CDR2 (germline): SGHAT, FQNNGV. This CDR3 spans 15 amino acids. CDR3 residues: CASSFGGGRGNTIYF. The CDR3, as DNA: TGTGCCAGCAGCTTCGGGGGGGGGCGAGGAAACACCATATATTTT.

The chain links TRBV12-3 or TRBV12-4 to TRBJ1-1; D gene ambiguous. This CDR3 has 11 amino acids. V was pared by 2 bases and J by 5 bases, with 3 bases between. The CDR3 reads CASSLQTEAFF. The CDR3, as DNA: TGTGCCAGCAGTTTACAAACTGAAGCTTTCTTT.

The chain uses TRBV2 and TRBJ2-7; the match to TRBD2 covers 9 bases. The junction had 6 bases not matched to a gene; V was cut back by 5 bases and J by 7 bases. Per germline, CDR1 SNHLY and CDR2 FYNNEI. CDR3 length equals 13 residues. The CDR3 loop is CASSKREAGEQYF. CDR3 nucleotide sequence: TGTGCCAGCAGTAAGCGGGAGGCGGGGGAGCAGTACTTC. The full variable domain, completed using reference TRBV2 and TRBJ2-7, is EPEVTQTPSHQVTQMGQEVILRCVPISNHLYFYWYRQILGQKVEFLVSFYNNEISEKSEIFDDQFSVERPDGSNFTLKIRSTKLEDSAMYFCASSKREAGEQYFGPGTRLTVT.

The chain employs TRBV11-3 and TRBJ1-1; D is undetermined. The V gene's germline CDR1 is SGHNT and CDR2 YENEEA. Trimming cost V 1 base and J 3 bases, with 9 bases left between them. The CDR3 has 14 residues. The CDR3 nucleotides are TGTGCCAGCAGCTTAGGCCCAACGGACACTGAAGCTTTCTTT. Translation gives CASSLGPTDTEAFF.

The V call is TRBV4-1, the J call TRBJ1-4; tentative D call: TRBD1 (6 bases). The CDR3 contains 15 residues. CDR1 is MGHRA and CDR2 is YSYEKL in the germline V gene. With 3 bases removed from V and 5 bases from J, the gap between germline ends came to 13 bases. Here the CDR3 reads CASSHPLGANEKLFF. DNA of the CDR3: TGCGCCAGCAGCCACCCCCTGGGGGCGAATGAAAAACTGTTTTTT.

Here the CDR3 reads CASSSGTSGGYNEQFF. In DNA, the CDR3 is TGTGCCAGCAGCTCCGGGACTAGCGGGGGATACAATGAGCAGTTCTTC. This rearrangement joins TRBV6-6 to TRBJ2-1; 14 bases are shared with TRBD2. The junction had 5 bases not matched to a gene; V was cut back by 6 bases and J by 4 bases. Per the germline V gene, CDR1 is MNHNY and CDR2 is SVGAGI (reference sequence). The CDR3 length is 16 residues.

The chain combines TRBV15 with TRBJ1-4, with 7 bases lining up with TRBD1. Unmatched junction bases numbered 6, after V lost 4 bases and J lost 4 bases. This CDR3 region has 15 residues. The V gene's germline CDR1 is LNHNV and CDR2 YYDKDF (reference sequence). Here the CDR3 DNA reads TGTGCCACCAGCATTTACAGGGGCAGTAATGAAAAACTGTTTTTT. It translates to CATSIYRGSNEKLFF.

This clone was found once. The CDR3: CASSLAVGGADTQYF. Here the CDR3 DNA reads TGTGCCAGCAGCTTAGCGGTCGGGGGGGCAGATACGCAGTATTTT. The chain uses TRBV7-2 and TRBJ2-3; 8 positions match TRBD2. This CDR3 is 15 amino acids long. Germline loops: CDR1 SGHTA, CDR2 FQGNSA. Unmatched junction bases numbered 3, after V lost 0 bases and J lost 4 bases.

CDR3 sequence: CASSPAGDGELFF. The CDR3 DNA sequence: TGTGCCAGCAGCCCCGCGGGGGACGGGGAGCTGTTTTTT. The chain is built from TRBV5-4 and TRBJ2-2, with 7 bases lining up with TRBD2. The CDR3 spans 13 residues. V was pared by 4 bases and J by 7 bases, with 4 bases of the junction left unmatched. Germline lookup yields CDR1 SGHNT and CDR2 YYREEE (reference sequence).

V is TRBV7-8 and J is TRBJ2-1; D possibly corresponds to TRBD2 (6 bases). This CDR3 comprises 15 residues. Trimming took 1 base from V and 7 from J, leaving 14 bases between them. Germline V gene sequence: CDR1 SGHVS, CDR2 FQNEAQ. The CDR3 sequence: CASSLVGGGVNEQFF. CDR3 coding DNA: TGTGCCAGCAGCTTAGTTGGGGGAGGTGTTAATGAGCAGTTCTTC.

The chain links TRBV5-5 to TRBJ2-7; 9 nucleotides match TRBD2. V trimming: 0 bases; J trimming: 5 bases; junction bases outside the gene matches: 3. Germline-derived CDR1 and CDR2 are SGHKS and YYEKEE (reference sequence). The CDR3 runs 14 residues. CDR3 DNA: TGTGCCAGCAGCTTGGCGCGGGAGGGAGACGAGCAGTACTTC. Translated: CASSLAREGDEQYF. Full variable domain (rest looked up from reference TRBV5-5 and TRBJ2-7): DAGVTQSPTHLIKTRGQQVTLRCSPISGHKSVSWYQQVLGQGPQFIFQYYEKEERGRGNFPDRFSARQFPNYSSELNVNALLLGDSALYLCASSLAREGDEQYFGPGTRLTVT.

This sequence joins TRBV25-1 and TRBJ2-5, with 10 bases identical to TRBD2. The trim removed 5 bases at V and 2 bases at J, leaving 8 bases unmatched. The germline gives CDR1 MGHDK, CDR2 SYGVNS. The CDR3 contains 16 residues. This CDR3 reads CASSQGLAAKQETQYF. DNA of the CDR3: TGTGCCAGCAGTCAAGGACTAGCGGCAAAACAAGAGACCCAGTACTTC. The whole variable domain, filled in from reference TRBV25-1 and TRBJ2-5, reads EADIYQTPRYLVIGTGKKITLECSQTMGHDKMYWYQQDPGMELHLIHYSYGVNSTEKGDLSSESTVSRIRTEHFPLTLESARPSHTSQYLCASSQGLAAKQETQYFGPGTRLLVL.

The chain employs TRBV5-1 and TRBJ2-1; 7 bases agree with TRBD1. Germline V gene data show CDR1 as SGHRS and CDR2 as YFSETQ. The CDR3 covers 15 residues. V shed 2 bases and J 7 bases; nucleotides not matched to a gene: 9. This CDR3 is CASSLWDRKTNEQFF. The CDR3 DNA reads TGCGCCAGCAGCTTATGGGACAGAAAAACGAATGAGCAGTTCTTC. The full variable domain, in which reference TRBV5-1 and TRBJ2-1 provide the parts outside the CDR3, is KAGVTQTPRYLIKTRGQQVTLSCSPISGHRSVSWYQQTPGQGLQFLFEYFSETQRNKGNFPGRFSGRQFSNSRSEMNVSTLELGDSALYLCASSLWDRKTNEQFFGPGTRLTVL.

The rearrangement links TRBV6-2 or TRBV6-3 to TRBJ1-5; maybe TRBD1 (5 bases). Germline assignment: CDR1 MNHEY and CDR2 SVGEGT. Trimming took off 0 bases at V and 0 bases at J, with 9 bases between the two ends. CDR3 length: 16 amino acids. CDR3 DNA sequence: TGTGCCAGCAGTTACTCGTGGACACTTAGCAATCAGCCCCAGCATTTT. It specifies CASSYSWTLSNQPQHF.

The chain links TRBV6-2 or TRBV6-3 to TRBJ1-4, with no clear D. The CDR3 is made up of 16 amino acids. The germline CDR1 and CDR2 sequences are MNHEY and SVGEGT. The V end was cut by 0 bases, the J end by 8 bases, with 16 bases between. CDR3 sequence: CASSYSRYRKEEKLFF. The CDR3 bases are TGTGCCAGCAGTTACTCGAGGTATCGAAAAGAAGAAAAACTGTTTTTT.

Only a few counts were recorded for this clone. The chain carries TRBV28 and TRBJ2-7; 8 nucleotides match TRBD2. The CDR3 spans 13 residues. Germline CDR1 reads MDHEN; CDR2 reads SYDVKM. V shed 4 bases, J shed 7 bases, and the junction held 6 bases outside the gene matches. This CDR3 reads CASSSVAGWEQYF. CDR3 sequence (DNA): TGTGCCAGCAGTTCTGTAGCGGGATGGGAGCAGTACTTC. Combining the CDR3 with reference TRBV28 and TRBJ2-7 gives the whole variable domain DVKVTQSSRYLVKRTGEKVFLECVQDMDHENMFWYRQDPGLGLRLIYFSYDVKMKEKGDIPEGYSVSREKKERFSLILESASTNQTSMYLCASSSVAGWEQYFGPGTRLTVT.